This passage covers 21 T cell receptor beta chains from one sample sequenced in a study of early T cells in non-severe SARS-CoV-2 infection. TCRdb reprocessed the 5' RACE reads via MiXCR and lists one record per CDR3 protein. Among around 60,000 distinct CDR3 sequences listed, roughly an eighth were seen once. The source material was whole blood. These receptors were taken from an adult who was a healthcare worker with PCR-confirmed SARS-CoV-2 infection or an uninfected control (not recorded which).

This clonotype has only a few counts. This chain joins TRBV15 and TRBJ1-5; 7 bases are a match to TRBD1. CDR1 LNHNV and CDR2 YYDKDF come from the germline V gene (reference sequence). The CDR3 is 16 residues long. Trimming cost V 3 bases and J 0 bases; bases outside gene matches: 5. This CDR3 is CATSRGDSFSNQPQHF. In nucleotides, the CDR3 is TGTGCCACCAGCAGGGGGGACAGTTTTAGCAATCAGCCCCAGCATTTT.

The V call is TRBV4-3, the J call TRBJ2-5; maybe TRBD2 (6 bases). The CDR3 sequence is 16 residues long. Trimming removed 3 bases at V and 0 bases at J, with 14 bases between. The V gene's germline CDR1 is LGHNA and CDR2 YSLEER. The CDR3 sequence: CASSHGGTKYQETQYF. The CDR3 DNA is TGCGCCAGCAGCCATGGCGGGACGAAATACCAAGAGACCCAGTACTTC.

Concerning this clonotype: This may stem from a read error, because a much larger clone lies one nucleotide away. The DNA of the CDR3 is TGTGCCAGCAGCCAACTACGAACAGGGAGCACAGATACGCAGTATTTT. It codes for CASSQLRTGSTDTQYF. The chain joins TRBV3-1 to TRBJ2-3, with a possible D match to TRBD1 (6 bases). Trimming cost V 2 bases and J 0 bases, with 12 bases left between them. CDR3 size: 16 residues. CDR1 and CDR2 (germline): LGHDT, YNNKEL (reference sequence).

This clonotype has a count of ten or more. The chain recombines TRBV2 with TRBJ2-1; tentatively, D is TRBD1 (5 bases). The germline V gene has CDR1 SNHLY and CDR2 FYNNEI. This CDR3 has 14 amino acids. Deletions cut 3 bases from V and 4 bases from J, with 10 bases between. CDR3 in amino acids: CASSEGQGYNEQFF. The CDR3 DNA is TGTGCCAGCAGTGAGGGCCAGGGATACAATGAGCAGTTCTTC.

The J gene is TRBJ2-2, the V gene TRBV4-1; 8 nucleotides agree with TRBD2. The CDR3 contains 17 residues. V gave up 2 bases and J gave up 3 bases; unmatched junction bases: 8. Germline CDR1 is MGHRA and CDR2 is YSYEKL. CDR3 nucleotide sequence: TGCGCCAGCAGCCAAATAATGGGGCGGGGGGACACCGGGGAGCTGTTTTTT. Residues: CASSQIMGRGDTGELFF.

This clonotype turned up a few times. This rearrangement joins TRBV18 to TRBJ2-7; no definite D call. Between the trimmed V and J ends, which lost 0 bases and 7 bases, there was a span of 10 bases. Germline loops: CDR1 KGHSH, CDR2 LQKENI. The length of the CDR3 is 13 residues. The CDR3 loop is CASSPPELTEQYF. CDR3 in DNA: TGTGCCAGCTCACCACCGGAACTGACAGAGCAGTACTTC.

This clonotype was recorded a few times. This rearrangement joins TRBV24-1 to TRBJ2-7, with a possible D match to TRBD1 (5 bases). The CDR3 has 15 amino acids. The V end was cut by 3 bases, the J end by 5 bases, with 16 bases between. Per the germline V gene, CDR1 is KGHDR and CDR2 is SFDVKD. CDR3 sequence reads: CATSDPRQPEHEQYF. In DNA form, the CDR3 reads TGTGCCACCAGTGATCCCCGACAGCCAGAGCACGAGCAGTACTTC.

The chain combines TRBV6-1 with TRBJ2-7; 8 bases are shared with TRBD1. Germline V CDR1 and CDR2: MNHNS, SASEGT. V was pared by 6 bases and J by 3 bases, with 7 bases of the junction left unmatched. This CDR3 is built from 14 residues. The CDR3 region is CASSPLQGVYEQYF. Here the CDR3 DNA reads TGTGCCAGCAGCCCTTTACAGGGGGTCTACGAGCAGTACTTC.

This clonotype has only a few counts. This chain uses TRBV5-1 with TRBJ2-3; no reliable D call. Trimming took off 5 bases at V and 2 bases at J, with 12 bases between the two ends. CDR3 length: 14 residues. Germline loops: CDR1 SGHRS, CDR2 YFSETQ. In nucleotides, the CDR3 is TGCGCCAGCAGGGTAACGGCGTACACAGATACGCAGTATTTT. Amino acids: CASRVTAYTDTQYF. Filled out from reference TRBV5-1 and TRBJ2-3, the complete variable domain reads KAGVTQTPRYLIKTRGQQVTLSCSPISGHRSVSWYQQTPGQGLQFLFEYFSETQRNKGNFPGRFSGRQFSNSRSEMNVSTLELGDSALYLCASRVTAYTDTQYFGPGTRLTVL.

The chain has TRBV7-2 and TRBJ2-3; TRBD2 matches 7 bases. The CDR3 is 14 amino acids. The J segment lost 0 bases and the V segment lost 5 bases, leaving 2 bases of the junction unmatched. Per the germline V gene, CDR1 is SGHTA and CDR2 is FQGNSA. The CDR3 here is CASSRGSSTDTQYF. CDR3 in DNA: TGTGCCAGCAGCCGCGGGAGCAGCACAGATACGCAGTATTTT.

The V and J genes are TRBV20-1 and TRBJ2-1; D not certain. Germline V gene data show CDR1 as DFQATT and CDR2 as SNEGSKA (reference sequence). The CDR3 has 12 residues. V lost 3 bases, J lost 3 bases, and 6 bases lay in between. The CDR3 DNA reads TGCAGTGCTAGGCCAAGCTACAATGAGCAGTTCTTC. Translation gives CSARPSYNEQFF.

This clonotype was recorded at least ten times. The chain links TRBV29-1 to TRBJ2-3; D tentatively reads TRBD1 or TRBD2 (5 bases each). The CDR3 runs to 13 residues. Trimming took 1 base from V and 2 from J, leaving 7 bases between them. From germline, CDR1 is SQVTM and CDR2 ANQGSEA. The CDR3 DNA reads as TGCAGCGTTGAAGGGGGGTTCACAGATACGCAGTATTTT. This translates into CSVEGGFTDTQYF.

This clonotype was recorded at least ten times. This chain connects TRBV7-2 to TRBJ1-1; D gene unclear. The CDR3 sequence is 13 residues long. Germline V gene sequence: CDR1 SGHTA, CDR2 FQGNSA. Trimming removed 4 bases from V and 7 bases from J, with 13 bases in between. CDR3 DNA: TGTGCCAGCAGCTATCCGCTACCTAATGAAGCTTTCTTT. This encodes CASSYPLPNEAFF.

This clonotype was seen only a few times. The V and J genes are TRBV20-1 and TRBJ1-5; weak D call: TRBD1 (5 bases). The CDR3 consists of 15 residues. Looked up from germline, CDR1 is DFQATT and CDR2 is SNEGSKA (reference sequence). V was clipped by 5 bases and J by 2 bases, with 16 bases between them. The CDR3: CSARRVEAGNQPQHF. CDR3 sequence (DNA): TGCAGTGCTCGCAGGGTGGAGGCCGGCAATCAGCCCCAGCATTTT.

CDR3 amino acids: CASSLVGQGRNEQFF. The CDR3 nucleotides are TGTGCCAGCAGCTTAGTGGGACAGGGCCGCAATGAGCAGTTCTTC. The chain uses TRBV11-2 and TRBJ2-1, with 9 bases fitting TRBD1. V shed 1 base, J shed 6 bases, and the junction held 4 bases outside the gene matches. Germline V gene lookup returns CDR1 SGHAT and CDR2 FQNNGV. This CDR3 is built from 15 residues.

The V call is TRBV6-2 or TRBV6-3, the J call TRBJ2-2, with D tentatively TRBD1 (6 bases). Germline assignment: CDR1 MNHEY and CDR2 SVGEGT. Deletions cut 2 bases from V and 0 bases from J, with 13 bases between. The CDR3 spans 17 residues. This CDR3 is CASSYEAGTTNTGELFF. The CDR3, as DNA: TGTGCCAGCAGTTACGAGGCAGGGACAACGAACACCGGGGAGCTGTTTTTT.

The chain employs TRBV7-2 and TRBJ2-7; TRBD2 aligns across 13 bases. The CDR3 runs 15 residues. J was trimmed by 6 bases and V by 4 bases; bases with no gene match: 6. Germline values: CDR1 SGHTA, CDR2 FQGNSA. CDR3 sequence (DNA): TGTGCCAGCAGCTACTGGACTAGCGGGAGAAGCGAGCAGTACTTC. It translates to CASSYWTSGRSEQYF. The full variable domain, rest sourced from reference TRBV7-2 and TRBJ2-7, is GAGVSQSPSNKVTEKGKDVELRCDPISGHTALYWYRQSLGQGLEFLIYFQGNSAPDKSGLPSDRFSAERTGGSVSTLTIQRTQQEDSAVYLCASSYWTSGRSEQYFGPGTRLTVT.

This clonotype has just a few counts. This rearrangement joins TRBV7-2 to TRBJ2-2; 12 bases agree with TRBD1. CDR3 length: 15 residues. CDR1 SGHTA and CDR2 FQGNSA come from the germline V gene. V lost 3 bases to trimming and J lost 4 bases; unmatched junction nucleotides: 0. CDR3 sequence: CASSLGQGATGELFF. The CDR3 DNA is TGTGCCAGCAGCTTGGGACAGGGGGCCACCGGGGAGCTGTTTTTT.

This clonotype was detected only a few times. The chain combines TRBV20-1 with TRBJ2-2; 7 bases are shared with TRBD1. V shed 0 bases and J 0 bases; nucleotides not matched to a gene: 10. Looked up from germline, CDR1 is DFQATT and CDR2 is SNEGSKA (reference sequence). CDR3 length: 18 amino acids. This chain's CDR3 is CSARDGDRARSNTGELFF. In DNA, the CDR3 is TGCAGTGCTAGAGATGGGGACAGAGCCCGCTCGAACACCGGGGAGCTGTTTTTT.

V usage is TRBV9 and J usage is TRBJ1-5, with a possible D match to TRBD1 (6 bases). This CDR3 is built from 15 residues. Trimming took off 0 bases at V and 6 bases at J, with 13 bases between the two ends. Germline V gives CDR1 SGDLS, CDR2 YYNGEE. CDR3 in amino acids: CASSVGGGLGQPQHF. In DNA form, the CDR3 reads TGTGCCAGCAGCGTAGGCGGGGGGCTCGGTCAGCCCCAGCATTTT.

The chain employs TRBV7-2 and TRBJ2-2, with TRBD2 as a possible D gene (5 bases). The V and J ends lost 4 bases and 6 bases respectively, with 18 bases between them. From germline, CDR1 is SGHTA and CDR2 FQGNSA. The CDR3 has 16 amino acids. As DNA, the CDR3 is TGTGCCAGCAGCTCACAGCGGCTAGGAGTAGCCGGGGAGCTGTTTTTT. This encodes CASSSQRLGVAGELFF.